This T cell receptor beta chain is drawn from a study of neurological immune-mediated disorders. This clonotype was recorded at least ten times. The CDR3 is 14 residues long. Trimming left V 3 bases short and J 1 base short, with 9 bases between. The making of cDNA relied on 5'RACE with 10-nucleotide random UMIs. Over 160 million TCR-beta sequences from 15-18 subjects were obtained in each sequencing run. One entry per CDR3 protein results from TCRdb running MiXCR on the 5' RACE reads. The profile shows tens of thousands of distinct CDR3 sequences, around 3.6% of them singletons. The sequenced material came from PBMCs. The chain has TRBV12-3 or TRBV12-4 and TRBJ1-1; no clear D. This clonotype was sampled from a woman in her 50s with multiple sclerosis. The CDR3 spells CASSLLGGNTEAFF. In DNA, the CDR3 is TGTGCCAGCAGTTTGTTAGGAGGGAACACTGAAGCTTTCTTT.